This is a list of T cell receptor beta chains from one sample in a study of chemoradiotherapy in HPV16-positive cancers. Clones were sequenced by immunoSEQ multiplex PCR, and TCRdb holds only the in-frame ones, with some missing. Among some 11,000 clones listed, around 68% were seen once. The sample was collected from a patient who underwent chemoradiotherapy. The receptors were sampled from a human donor with HPV-associated anogenital cancer. The CDR3 runs from the conserved cysteine through the conserved F or W. Each record gives: V gene, D gene, J gene, clone size, CDR3 DNA, CDR3 protein. A D gene is named only where the DNA matches it firmly. Size values are once, few and many counts, or a class for expanded clones, and some rows have none.

TRBV5-4	NA	TRBJ1-1	NA	TGTGCCAGCAGCTTGGTGTGGGGGGGAGATTTGGGAGCTGAAGCTTTCTTT	CASSLVWGGDLGAEAFF
TRBV27	NA	TRBJ1-5	once	TGTGCCAGCAGTTTATATCGGGATCAGCCCCAGCATTTT	CASSLYRDQPQHF
TRBV19	NA	TRBJ1-1	NA	TGTGCCAGTAGTAACGCTGCGGGAACTGAAGCTTTCTTT	CASSNAAGTEAFF
TRBV4-2	NA	TRBJ1-6	few	TGTGCCAGCAGGTCCGGGAGAGATAATTCACCCCTCCACTTT	CASRSGRDNSPLHF
TRBV5-5	TRBD2	TRBJ2-5	NA	TGTGCCAGCAGCTCGGGACTAGCGGGGGCCCGGAGAACAGAGACCCAGTACTTC	CASSSGLAGARRTETQYF
TRBV19	TRBD1	TRBJ2-5	once	TGTGCCAGTAGTGAGGGACAGGGGAACCAAGAGACCCAGTACTTC	CASSEGQGNQETQYF
TRBV7-8	NA	TRBJ1-1	NA	TGTGCCAGCAGCTTTCGTCAGGGCACTGAAGCTTTCTTT	CASSFRQGTEAFF
TRBV10-2	TRBD1	TRBJ1-1	NA	TGCGCCAGCAGGGCCGGGACAGGGGCCTTGAACACTGAAGCTTTCTTT	CASRAGTGALNTEAFF
TRBV6-6	NA	TRBJ2-3	NA	TGTGCCAGCAGCTCCTCTAGGGGGTCCCGCACAGATACGCAGTATTTT	CASSSSRGSRTDTQYF
TRBV2	NA	TRBJ2-2	few	TGTGCCAGCAGTGTTAGGGTCTCGAACACCGGGGAGCTGTTTTTT	CASSVRVSNTGELFF